This TCR beta chain was sequenced for a study of T-cell reconstitution after alpha-beta-depleted transplantation in children. The V segment lost 4 bases and the J segment 5 bases; nucleotides outside the gene matches: 8. This CDR3 has 15 residues. Unique molecular identifiers were used to barcode this TCRbeta library. TCRdb processed the PCR reads anew with MiXCR; each CDR3 protein has one entry. The sample records 250,000 to 350,000 distinct CDR3 sequences, approximately 9.6% being singletons. The source of this sequence is a human donor who donated a stem cell graft to a child with SCID. V and J are TRBV23-1 and TRBJ2-1; 7 nucleotides agree with TRBD1. TRBV23-1 is labeled an ORF, and its function is uncertain. The sequencing here drew on PBMCs from the stem cell graft donor, taken from the stem cell graft. The CDR3 coding sequence is TGCGCCAGCAGTCTTGAGACAGGGACCCACAATGAGCAGTTCTTC. Its translation: CASSLETGTHNEQFF.